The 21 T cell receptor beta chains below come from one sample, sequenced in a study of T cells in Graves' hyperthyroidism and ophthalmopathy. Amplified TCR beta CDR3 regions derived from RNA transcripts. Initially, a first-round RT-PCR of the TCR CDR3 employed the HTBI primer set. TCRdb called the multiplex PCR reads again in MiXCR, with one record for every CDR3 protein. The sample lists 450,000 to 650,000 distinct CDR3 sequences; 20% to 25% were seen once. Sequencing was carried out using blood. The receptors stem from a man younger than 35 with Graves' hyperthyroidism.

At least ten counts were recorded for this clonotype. For the CDR3, the DNA is TGCGCCAGCAGCCTGGGACCGCCTGACTATGGCTACACCTTC. Translation gives CASSLGPPDYGYTF. This sequence joins TRBV5-1 and TRBJ1-2, with D perhaps matching TRBD1 (5 bases). V lost 4 bases and J lost 3, with 13 bases in between. This CDR3 spans 14 amino acids. CDR1 is SGHRS, CDR2 YFSETQ, per germline.

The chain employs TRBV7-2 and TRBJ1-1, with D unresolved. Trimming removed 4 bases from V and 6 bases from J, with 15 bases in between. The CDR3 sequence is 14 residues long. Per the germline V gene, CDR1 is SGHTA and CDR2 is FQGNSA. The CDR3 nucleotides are TGTGCCAGCAGCTCCAGAAGAGGAGCCGCTGAAGCTTTCTTT. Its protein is CASSSRRGAAEAFF.

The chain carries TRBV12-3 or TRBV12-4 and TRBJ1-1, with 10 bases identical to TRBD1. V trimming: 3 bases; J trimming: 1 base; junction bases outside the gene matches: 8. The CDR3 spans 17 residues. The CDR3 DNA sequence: TGTGCCAGCAGTTTCCTGACAGGGGGCCTATGGAACACTGAAGCTTTCTTT. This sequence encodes CASSFLTGGLWNTEAFF.

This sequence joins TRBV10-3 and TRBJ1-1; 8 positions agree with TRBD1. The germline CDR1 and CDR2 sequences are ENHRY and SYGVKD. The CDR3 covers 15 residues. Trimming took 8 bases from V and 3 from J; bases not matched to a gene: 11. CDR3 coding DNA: TGTGCCATCTCCAGGGGGCTGGGTGAGGACACTGAAGCTTTCTTT. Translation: CAISRGLGEDTEAFF.

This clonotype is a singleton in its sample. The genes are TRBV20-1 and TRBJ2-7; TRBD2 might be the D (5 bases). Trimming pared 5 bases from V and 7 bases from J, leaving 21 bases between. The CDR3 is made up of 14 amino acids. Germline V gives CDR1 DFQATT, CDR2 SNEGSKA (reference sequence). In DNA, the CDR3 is TGCAGTGCTCGCTCCGGGATAGGGTCGAGGGAGCAGTACTTC. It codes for CSARSGIGSREQYF.

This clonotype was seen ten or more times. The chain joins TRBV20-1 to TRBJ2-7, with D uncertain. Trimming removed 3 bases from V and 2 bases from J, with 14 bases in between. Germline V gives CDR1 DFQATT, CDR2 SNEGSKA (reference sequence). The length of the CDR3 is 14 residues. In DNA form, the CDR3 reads TGCAGTGCTAGCTACCCCCGAGCCCCCTACGAGCAGTACTTC. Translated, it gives CSASYPRAPYEQYF.

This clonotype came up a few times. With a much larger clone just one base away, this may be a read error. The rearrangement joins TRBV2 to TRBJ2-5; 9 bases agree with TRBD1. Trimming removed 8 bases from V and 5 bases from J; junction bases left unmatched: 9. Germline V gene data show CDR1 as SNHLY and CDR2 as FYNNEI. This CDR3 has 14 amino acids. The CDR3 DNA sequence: TGTGCCAGCGGCGTTACAGGGGGCGCGGAGACCCAGTACTTC. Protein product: CASGVTGGAETQYF.

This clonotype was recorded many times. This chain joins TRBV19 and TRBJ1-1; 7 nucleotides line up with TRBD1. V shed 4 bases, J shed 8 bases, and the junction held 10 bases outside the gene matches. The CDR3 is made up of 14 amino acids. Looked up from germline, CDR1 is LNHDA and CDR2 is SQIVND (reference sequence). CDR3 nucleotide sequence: TGTGCCAGTAGTACGACACAGGGGCCTGGCGAAGCTTTCTTT. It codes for CASSTTQGPGEAFF.

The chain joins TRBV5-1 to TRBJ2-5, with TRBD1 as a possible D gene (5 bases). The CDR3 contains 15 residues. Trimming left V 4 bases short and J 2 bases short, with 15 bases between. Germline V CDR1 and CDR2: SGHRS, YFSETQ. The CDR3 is CASSLGRVLQETQYF. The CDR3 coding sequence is TGCGCCAGCAGCCTGGGCAGGGTCCTTCAAGAGACCCAGTACTTC.

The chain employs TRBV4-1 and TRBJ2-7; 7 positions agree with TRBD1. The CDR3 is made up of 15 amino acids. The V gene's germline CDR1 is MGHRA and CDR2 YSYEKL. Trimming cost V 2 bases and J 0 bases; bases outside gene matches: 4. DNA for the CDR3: TGCGCCAGCAGCCAAAACCGGGACAGCTCCTACGAGCAGTACTTC. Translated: CASSQNRDSSYEQYF.

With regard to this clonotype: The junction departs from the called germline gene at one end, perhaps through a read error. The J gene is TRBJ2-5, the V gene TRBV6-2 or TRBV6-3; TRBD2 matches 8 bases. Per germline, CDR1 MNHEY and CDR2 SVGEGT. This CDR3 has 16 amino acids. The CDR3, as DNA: TGTGCCAGCAGTTTCGGGGGGGCCCCGTGGCAAGGGACCCAGTACTTC. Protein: CASSFGGAPWQGTQYF.

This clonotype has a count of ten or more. CDR3 nucleotides: TGCAGTGCTACTGACCCGACAGGGAGTCATCAGCCCCAGCATTTT. Translated: CSATDPTGSHQPQHF. V usage is TRBV20-1 and J usage is TRBJ1-5; 7 bases map to TRBD1. The V and J ends lost 4 bases and 5 bases, in that order; junction bases with no gene match: 11. The CDR3 contains 15 residues. Per germline, CDR1 DFQATT and CDR2 SNEGSKA (reference sequence).

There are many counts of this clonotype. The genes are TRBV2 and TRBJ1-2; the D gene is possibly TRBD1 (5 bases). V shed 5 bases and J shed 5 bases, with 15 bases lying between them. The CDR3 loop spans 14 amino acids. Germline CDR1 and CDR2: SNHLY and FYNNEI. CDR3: CASSHPGRDYGYTF. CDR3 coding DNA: TGTGCCAGCAGTCACCCGGGACGGGATTATGGCTACACCTTC.

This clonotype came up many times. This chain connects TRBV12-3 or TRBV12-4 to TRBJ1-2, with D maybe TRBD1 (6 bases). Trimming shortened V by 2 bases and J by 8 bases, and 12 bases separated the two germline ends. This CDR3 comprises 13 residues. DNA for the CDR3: TGTGCCAGCAGTTTACAGGGACATGGGGGCTACACCTTC. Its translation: CASSLQGHGGYTF.

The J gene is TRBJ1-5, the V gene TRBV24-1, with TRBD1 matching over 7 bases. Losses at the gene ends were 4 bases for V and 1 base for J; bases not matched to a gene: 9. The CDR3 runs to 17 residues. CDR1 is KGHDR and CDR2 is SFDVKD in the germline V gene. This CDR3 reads CATSDSRQGWSNQPQHF. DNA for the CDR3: TGTGCCACCAGTGACTCCAGACAGGGATGGAGCAATCAGCCCCAGCATTTT.

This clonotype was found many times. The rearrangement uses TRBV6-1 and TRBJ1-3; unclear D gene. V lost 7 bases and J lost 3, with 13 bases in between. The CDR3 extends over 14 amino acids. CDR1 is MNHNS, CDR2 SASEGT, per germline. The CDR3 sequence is CASTTRGYGNTIYF. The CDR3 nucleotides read TGTGCCAGCACGACCCGTGGATATGGAAACACCATATATTTT.

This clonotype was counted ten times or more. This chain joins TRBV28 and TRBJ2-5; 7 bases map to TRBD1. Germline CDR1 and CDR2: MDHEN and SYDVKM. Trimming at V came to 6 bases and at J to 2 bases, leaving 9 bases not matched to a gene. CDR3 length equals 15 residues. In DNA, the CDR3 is TGTGCCAGCAGCTTGGCCCCGGGACAGCAAGAGACCCAGTACTTC. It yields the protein CASSLAPGQQETQYF.

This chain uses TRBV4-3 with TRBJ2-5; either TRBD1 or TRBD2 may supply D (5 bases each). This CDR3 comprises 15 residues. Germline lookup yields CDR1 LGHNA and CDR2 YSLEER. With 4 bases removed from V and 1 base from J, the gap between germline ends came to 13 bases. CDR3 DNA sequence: TGCGCCAGCAGCCTAAGTGGGGACGGCCAAGAGACCCAGTACTTC. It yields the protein CASSLSGDGQETQYF.

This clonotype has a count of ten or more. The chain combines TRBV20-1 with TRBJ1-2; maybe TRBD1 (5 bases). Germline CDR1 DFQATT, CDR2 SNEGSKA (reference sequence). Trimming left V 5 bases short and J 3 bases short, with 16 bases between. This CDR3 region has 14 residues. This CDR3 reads CSARRLDTDYGYTF. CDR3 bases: TGCAGTGCTCGACGTTTGGACACAGACTATGGCTACACCTTC.

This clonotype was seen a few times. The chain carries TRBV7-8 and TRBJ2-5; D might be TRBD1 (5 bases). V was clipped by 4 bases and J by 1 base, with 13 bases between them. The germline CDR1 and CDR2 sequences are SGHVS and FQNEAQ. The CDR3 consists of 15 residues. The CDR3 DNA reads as TGTGCCAGCAGCTCCACAAGGACATTCCAAGAGACCCAGTACTTC. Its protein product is CASSSTRTFQETQYF. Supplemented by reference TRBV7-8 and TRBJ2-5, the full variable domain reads GAGVSQSPRYKVAKRGQDVALRCDPISGHVSLFWYQQALGQGPEFLTYFQNEAQLDKSGLPSDRFFAERPEGSVSTLKIQRTQQEDSAVYLCASSSTRTFQETQYFGPGTRLLVL.

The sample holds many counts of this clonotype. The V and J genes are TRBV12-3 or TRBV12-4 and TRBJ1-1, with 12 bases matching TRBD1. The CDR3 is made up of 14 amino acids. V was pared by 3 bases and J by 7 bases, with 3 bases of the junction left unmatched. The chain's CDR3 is CASSLGQGANEAFF. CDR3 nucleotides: TGTGCCAGCAGTTTGGGACAGGGGGCAAATGAAGCTTTCTTT.